This record looks at one T cell receptor (beta chain) sequence and its context. Its antigen is currently not known. Within one base of it there is no much larger clone, and no base qualities were kept. From the cysteine through the phenylalanine, the CDR3 covers 16 amino acids. The only DNA kept is the CDR3, 48 bases in frame from the first base. V lost 4 bases and J lost 0 bases, and the count of bases not matched to a germline gene is 4. Per the germline V gene, MNHEY is the CDR1 and SVGEGT is the CDR2. TCRbeta CDR3 regions were amplified from genomic DNA using the immunoSEQ Assay, a bias-controlled multiplex PCR. The authors' pipeline ran thus. Within the assay, amplification of reference gene primers was used to estimate how many nucleated cells each sample contained. Sequence reads were collapsed and filtered to measure the absolute abundance of every unique TCRbeta CDR3 rearrangement. For each sample, productive Simpson clonality was calculated as the square root of Simpson's diversity index across productive rearrangements. TCRdb took this table from immuneACCESS and kept in-frame rearrangements with V and J called. Such tables lack part of the clones; where checked against another copy, unresolved V genes explain under half of the gap, and the rest is unexplained. D and trimming were read from the DNA, whereas the V and J calls and clone size are those reported in that table. Here the sample has roughly 380,000 clones; 70% to 90% occur a single time. The ten largest clonotypes hold less than 2% of the sample.

One collaborating source in Seattle enrolled patients while the patients were actively infected and followed the patients over time throughout the course of disease. The collaborating institutions used their own protocols to collect whole blood in K2EDTA tubes. For TCRbeta analysis, collaborators shipped samples as frozen whole blood, isolated PBMCs, or DNA extracted from either of those sample types. The sample originates from a study of blood T cell repertoires in COVID-19 (dated by TCRdb to 2019 to 2021). Regarding the research as a whole: Samples from collaborators originated in the United States, Italy and Spain and spanned both the acute and convalescent phases of COVID-19. The material from the prospective study consisted of cDNA or gDNA derived from T cells, B-cell-depleted T cells, or PBMCs. The dataset comprised deeply sampled blood TCRbeta repertoires from subjects exposed to, actively infected with, or recovered from COVID-19. The repertoires were released in a freely available public database intended as a resource for research on the immune response to SARS-CoV-2. The samples were drawn from the first 160 participants of the ongoing ImmuneRACE study and from 950 to 1,500 subjects provided by 6 global collaborators. Nearly every sample came with metadata listing a de-identified subject ID, COVID-19 status, age in years and sex. Where HLA class I and class II types were available, the types were taken from metadata supplied by the sample provider, not from assay-based typing. Overall study outcomes, separate from this receptor: Clinical and demographic metadata were provided uncurated, with the amount varying by source and participant.

The sample taken for sequencing was peripheral blood. The rearranged segments are TRBV6-2 or TRBV6-3 and TRBJ2-1, with 9 central nucleotides matching TRBD2. The TCR originated in a woman between 40 and 50 years old with COVID-19, enrolled during active disease. The nucleotides read TGTGCCAGCAGTTCGACTAGCGGTAGCTCCTACAATGAGCAGTTCTTC. Translated, it gives CASSSTSGSSYNEQFF.